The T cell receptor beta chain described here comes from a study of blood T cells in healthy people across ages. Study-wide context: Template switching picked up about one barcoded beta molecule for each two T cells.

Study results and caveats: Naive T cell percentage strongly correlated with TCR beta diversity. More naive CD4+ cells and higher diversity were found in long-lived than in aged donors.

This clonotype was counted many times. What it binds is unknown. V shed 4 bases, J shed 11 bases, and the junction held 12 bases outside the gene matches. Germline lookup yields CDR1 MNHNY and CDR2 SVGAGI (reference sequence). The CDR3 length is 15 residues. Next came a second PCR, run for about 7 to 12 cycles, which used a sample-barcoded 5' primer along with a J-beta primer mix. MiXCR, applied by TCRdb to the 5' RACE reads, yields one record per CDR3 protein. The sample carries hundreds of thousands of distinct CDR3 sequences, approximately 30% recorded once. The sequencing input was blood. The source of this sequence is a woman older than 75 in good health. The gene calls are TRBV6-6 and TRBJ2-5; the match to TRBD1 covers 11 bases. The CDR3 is CASSFQGQGAGEQYF. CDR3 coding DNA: TGTGCCAGCAGTTTCCAAGGACAGGGGGCAGGTGAGCAGTACTTC.